This T cell receptor (beta chain) was sequenced for a study of blood T cell repertoires in COVID-19 (dated by TCRdb to 2018 to 2020). Study-wide context: Samples covering the acute and convalescent phases of COVID-19 were provided by collaborators in the United States, Italy and Spain. The material from the prospective study consisted of cDNA or gDNA derived from T cells, B-cell-depleted T cells, or PBMCs. Deeply sampled blood TCRbeta repertoires from subjects exposed to, actively infected with, or recovered from COVID-19 were included in the dataset. The repertoires were released in a freely available public database meant as a resource for research on the immune response to SARS-CoV-2. Samples were obtained from the ongoing ImmuneRACE study (first 160 participants) and from about 1,300 subjects provided by 6 global collaborators. Sample metadata almost always included a de-identified subject ID, COVID-19 status, age in years and sex. Where HLA class I and class II types were available, the types were taken from metadata supplied by the sample provider, not from assay-based typing.

To note about this clone: The antigen it recognizes is unknown. Nothing much larger sits one base from this clone, and base qualities are not available.

The immunoSEQ Assay, a bias-controlled multiplex PCR, was used to amplify TCRbeta CDR3 regions from genomic DNA. Processing in the source paper ran as follows. Within the assay, amplification of reference gene primers was used to estimate how many nucleated cells each sample contained. To quantify the absolute abundance of each unique TCRbeta CDR3 rearrangement, sequence reads were collapsed and filtered. For each sample, productive Simpson clonality was calculated as the square root of Simpson's diversity index over productive rearrangements. The table comes from immuneACCESS by way of TCRdb, which keeps in-frame sequences with V and J called. Part of the clones is missing from these tables; in studies checked, under half for an unresolved V gene and the rest for unknown reasons. V, J and clone size reflect that table, while D and trimming were determined from the DNA. The sample records roughly 250,000 clones, roughly 88% of which are singletons. The ten largest clonotypes hold about 2.1% of the sample.

In the prospective study, participants were about 18 to 95 years old, resided in fewer than 25 geographic areas of the United States, and were enrolled through a virtual design. In the prospective study, participants were assigned to cohorts based on the clinical history participants reported in a screening survey and a study questionnaire. In the prospective study, whole blood, serum and a nasopharyngeal or oropharyngeal swab were collected from each participant by mobile phlebotomists. Additional blood draws and questionnaires over a roughly two-month period could optionally be provided by prospective study participants. Prospective study blood samples were shipped either frozen or at room temperature before DNA extraction. The research as a whole found: The quantity of clinical and demographic metadata differed by source and by participant and was supplied without curation.

This clonotype was sampled from a woman aged 40 to 55 with acute COVID-19. The material sequenced was PBMCs or T cells enriched from blood (not recorded which).

CDR3 region: CASSPPQSSYNEQFF. The sequence in DNA is TGTGCCAGCTCACCACCACAGAGCTCCTACAATGAGCAGTTCTTC. The rearrangement combines TRBV18 with TRBJ2-1; no D gene is confidently identified. Relative to germline, V is 0 bases shorter and J is 0 bases shorter, with 6 bases between their ends. CDR1 and CDR2 (KGHSH, LQKENI) derive from the germline V gene. The CDR3 runs 15 amino acids, cysteine and phenylalanine included. Only the CDR3 DNA is retained, 45 bases long and in frame from the first base. With the portions outside the CDR3 filled from the reference TRBV18 and TRBJ2-1 genes, the complete variable region becomes NAGVMQNPRHLVRRRGQEARLRCSPMKGHSHVYWYRQLPEEGLKFMVYLQKENIIDESGMPKERFSAEFPKEGPSILRIQQVVRGDSAAYFCASSPPQSSYNEQFFGPGTRLTVL.